What follows is one T cell receptor (beta chain) and its context. This clone was detected a few times. Its binding antigen is unknown. No much larger clone exists at a distance of one base, and base qualities are not known. The entire isolated RNA was reverse transcribed using the High Capacity cDNA Reverse Transcription Kit, and thus expressed TCRB transcripts were sequenced. Deep immunoSEQ sequencing was applied to naive, central memory and regulatory T cell samples, giving an average of roughly 3.5 million total reads per sample. After sorted cells were lysed in RLT buffer, RNA was extracted with DNase-treated RNeasy Micro or Mini kits, with the choice depending on cell number. To prevent cross-contamination, every cell subset was processed on its own, while patient and healthy donor samples were processed together. The immunoSEQ multiplex PCR was used to amplify TCRB sequences from cDNA, generating 87-bp fragments that spanned the CDR3 region. Amplicons were sequenced on the Illumina HiSeq platform. The paper's data handling went like this. PCR bias was corrected computationally using synthetic template baselines, and reads within Hamming distance 2 were collapsed, with unmergeable singletons discarded. Reads were aligned to IMGT to assign V, D and J genes, CDR3 length, and insertions or deletions at six rearrangement sites. Clonotype counts were normalized to sorted cell number within each subset before computing true diversity and Gini coefficients with the tcR R package. The overlap coefficient, calculated on TCRB nucleotide sequences, was used to quantify repertoire sharing. Out-of-frame TCRB sequences from naive cells were analyzed to stand in for the pre-selection repertoire. Sourced from immuneACCESS, this table was stored by TCRdb with only in-frame sequences that have V and J called. A share of the clones is absent; for the studies checked, an unresolved V gene accounts for under half, and the remainder has no known explanation. V and J calls and clone size are as listed in that table; D and trimming were resolved from the DNA. Recorded for this sample are about 260,000 clones; roughly 22% of them occurred a single time. Around 0.03% of the sample lies in the top ten.

The data derive from a study of beta chain features in type 1 diabetes (dated by TCRdb to 2016 to 2018). Study-wide context: Mean age, gender distribution, total cell number and subset yield did not differ between patients and healthy donors. A total of about 100,000,000 sorted cells were examined across all samples, and RNA yield correlated strongly with the number of cells per subset. The study compared TCRB repertoires of sorted circulating CD4+ T cell subsets between recently diagnosed type 1 diabetes patients and matched healthy donors. Naive and central memory subsets were obtained from all 30 or so donors, but regulatory and stem cell-like memory subsets were isolated from only 8 patients and 8 healthy donors. Points the paper makes about the study in general: Sequencing cDNA rather than genomic DNA could over-represent highly expressing activated cells, although activation and CD3 levels did not differ between groups. PCR may preferentially amplify shorter templates, but because patient and control samples were amplified and corrected together, any resulting skew would affect both groups equally. At VDJ recombination sites, type 1 diabetes patients had fewer insertions and more deleted nucleotides, which implies abnormalities in thymic rearrangement. Because the HLA sub-analyses included only small numbers of individuals, any influence of HLA type on TCRB rearrangement was left unresolved. In all four CD4+ subsets, TCRB CDR3 length was moderately but significantly shorter in type 1 diabetes patients. Naive, central memory and regulatory TCRB repertoires appeared to be more similar among patients than among healthy donors.

The germline V gene yields LGHNA for CDR1 and YSLEER for CDR2. The CDR3, from cysteine to phenylalanine, totals 14 residues. Of the read, only the CDR3 DNA is kept; its 42 bases are in frame from base 1. V lost 0 bases and J lost 6 bases, and the count of bases not matched to a germline gene is 5. A single peripheral blood draw of about 116 mL on average was collected from each donor into heparinised tubes. A BD FACSAria II and a panel including CD45RO, CCR7, CD25, CD127, CD95 and CD27 were used to sort naive, central memory, regulatory and stem cell-like memory CD4+ T cells. All sorted populations exceeded 98% purity. PBMCs were isolated immediately by Lymphoprep density gradient centrifugation and stained directly without culture. So that batch effects would be minimized, each experiment stained and sorted samples in pairs, pairing one healthy donor with one patient.

The clonotype was recovered from a woman aged 40 to 49 with type 1 diabetes. Rearrangement joined TRBV4-3 to TRBJ2-7, with TRBD2 identical over 7 junction bases. Sequencing was performed on naive CD4+ T cells from blood. Explained via the paper, the cell subset or site label denotes: true naive CD4+ T cells. The CDR3 reads as follows: CASSQESGRAEQYF. DNA sequence: TGCGCCAGCAGCCAAGAGTCAGGGAGGGCCGAGCAGTACTTC.